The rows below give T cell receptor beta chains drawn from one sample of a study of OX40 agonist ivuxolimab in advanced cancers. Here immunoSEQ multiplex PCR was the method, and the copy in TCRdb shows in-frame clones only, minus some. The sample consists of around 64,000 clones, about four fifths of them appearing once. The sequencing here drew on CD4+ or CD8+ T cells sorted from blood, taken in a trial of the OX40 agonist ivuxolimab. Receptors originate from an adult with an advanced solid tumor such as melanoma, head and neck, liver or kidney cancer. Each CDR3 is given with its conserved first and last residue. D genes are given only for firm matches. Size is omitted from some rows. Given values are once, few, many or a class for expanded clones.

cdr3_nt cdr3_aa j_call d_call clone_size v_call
TGTGCCATCAGGGCGGCCGGGGAGCTGTTTTTT CAIRAAGELFF TRBJ2-2 - - TRBV10-3
TGTGCCAGCAGCTTTAACAAGGGGAAAGGGGAGACCCAGTACTTC CASSFNKGKGETQYF TRBJ2-5 - - TRBV7-2
TGCGCCAGCAGCTTGGGCGGGGACCGCCGGGGGGGGCAGTATTTT CASSLGGDRRGGQYF TRBJ2-3 TRBD2 - TRBV5-1
TGTGCCAGTAGCCGGACAGGGCTCTCCTACGAGCAGTACTTC CASSRTGLSYEQYF TRBJ2-7 TRBD1 - TRBV19
TGCAGCGTTGACAGCGGGGTGTTCGAGCAGTTCTTC CSVDSGVFEQFF TRBJ2-1 TRBD2 - TRBV29-1
TGTGCCAGCAGCTTAACGGTGAAAGATGAGCAGTTCTTC CASSLTVKDEQFF TRBJ2-1 - - TRBV7-3
TGTGCCTGGAGTGTTTCGGCCTATGGCTACACCTTC CAWSVSAYGYTF TRBJ1-2 - once TRBV30
TGTGCCAGCAGGTTGCAGGGGGATACGCAGTATTTT CASRLQGDTQYF TRBJ2-3 - - TRBV5-6
TGTGCCAGCAGCTCGGGACCAGCTAACTATGGCTACACCTTC CASSSGPANYGYTF TRBJ1-2 - - TRBV5-6
TGTGCCAGCAGCGAGGGGGTCGCGGGAGCGAGTTACAATGAGCAGTTCTTC CASSEGVAGASYNEQFF TRBJ2-1 - - TRBV7-9
TGTGCCAGCATCTTAGGGGCGGGAGGTTACTACGAGCAGTACTTC CASILGAGGYYEQYF TRBJ2-7 TRBD2 - TRBV11-2
TGTGCCAGCAGCTTAGTGACCGGGATCGGCACTGAAGCTTTCTTT CASSLVTGIGTEAFF TRBJ1-1 - few TRBV7-2
TGTGCCTGGGAACACGGGGTGGAAGAGACCCAGTACTTC CAWEHGVEETQYF TRBJ2-5 - - TRBV30
TGTGCCACCGGACAGGGATTACCAAACTATGGCTACACCTTC CATGQGLPNYGYTF TRBJ1-2 TRBD1 - TRBV15
TGTGCCAGCAAAGTCGGGGGCGATTATCATGGCTACACCTTC CASKVGGDYHGYTF TRBJ1-2 - - TRBV6-5
TGTGCCAGTAGTATAGGGAGGGGGCGATATCAGCCCCAGCATTTT CASSIGRGRYQPQHF TRBJ1-5 TRBD1 - TRBV19
TGTGCCAGCAGTGAATACGGGGGGGACTATGGCTACACCTTC CASSEYGGDYGYTF TRBJ1-2 - - TRBV2
TGTGCCAGCAGCGTGGTACTAACAGATACGCAGTATTTT CASSVVLTDTQYF TRBJ2-3 - - TRBV9
TGTGCCAGCAGCCCACGGGCCGAACTGAACACTGAAGCTTTCTTT CASSPRAELNTEAFF TRBJ1-1 - - TRBV9
TGTGCCAGCAGCTTAGCTGCGGGGAAGTACAATGAGCAGTTCTTC CASSLAAGKYNEQFF TRBJ2-1 - - TRBV7-9
TGTGCCAGCAGAAACTCCCGGGACACTGAAGCTTTCTTT CASRNSRDTEAFF TRBJ1-1 - - TRBV7-2
TGTGCCAGCTCACAGGTGGGACAGGACAATGAGCAGTTCTTC CASSQVGQDNEQFF TRBJ2-1 TRBD1 - TRBV18
TGTGCCACCAGCAGAGCGCAGGGGAACTATGGCTACACCTTC CATSRAQGNYGYTF TRBJ1-2 - - TRBV15
TGTGCCCGGTCGAAAGGCCTCCAAGAGACCCAGTACTTC CARSKGLQETQYF TRBJ2-5 - - TRBV2
TGTGCCAGCAGCTTAGAGGCCCATGAGCAGTTCTTC CASSLEAHEQFF TRBJ2-1 - - TRBV7-9
TGTGCCAGCTCCTTGACAGGGGGGAACACTGAAGCTTTCTTT CASSLTGGNTEAFF TRBJ1-1 TRBD1 - TRBV27
TGTGCCAGTAGTATAGATTCTGGGCGCTCCTACGAGCAGTACTTC CASSIDSGRSYEQYF TRBJ2-7 - - TRBV19
TGTGCCAGCAGCCTCCGGGTGGGCGGCACTGAAGCTTTCTTT CASSLRVGGTEAFF TRBJ1-1 - - TRBV5-6
TGTGCCAGCAGCTCCCTCCAGGAGCCCCAGCATTTT CASSSLQEPQHF TRBJ1-5 - - TRBV7-9